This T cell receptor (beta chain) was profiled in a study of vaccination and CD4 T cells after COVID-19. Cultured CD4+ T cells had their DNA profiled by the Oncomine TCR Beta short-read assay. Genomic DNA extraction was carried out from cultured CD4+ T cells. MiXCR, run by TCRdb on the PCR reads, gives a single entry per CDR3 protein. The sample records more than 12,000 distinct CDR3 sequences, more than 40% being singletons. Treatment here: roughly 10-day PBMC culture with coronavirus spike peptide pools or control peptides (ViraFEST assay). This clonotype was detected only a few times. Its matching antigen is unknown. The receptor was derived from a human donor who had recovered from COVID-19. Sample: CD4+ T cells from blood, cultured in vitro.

The CDR3 coding sequence is TGTGCCAGCAGCTTAGGACAAGTAAACACCGGGGAGCTGTTTTTT. Its translation: CASSLGQVNTGELFF. V and J are TRBV7-2 and TRBJ2-2; D gene ambiguous. CDR1 and CDR2 (germline): SGHTA, FQGNSA. The CDR3 loop spans 15 amino acids. V gave up 1 base and J gave up 2 bases, with 8 bases separating them.